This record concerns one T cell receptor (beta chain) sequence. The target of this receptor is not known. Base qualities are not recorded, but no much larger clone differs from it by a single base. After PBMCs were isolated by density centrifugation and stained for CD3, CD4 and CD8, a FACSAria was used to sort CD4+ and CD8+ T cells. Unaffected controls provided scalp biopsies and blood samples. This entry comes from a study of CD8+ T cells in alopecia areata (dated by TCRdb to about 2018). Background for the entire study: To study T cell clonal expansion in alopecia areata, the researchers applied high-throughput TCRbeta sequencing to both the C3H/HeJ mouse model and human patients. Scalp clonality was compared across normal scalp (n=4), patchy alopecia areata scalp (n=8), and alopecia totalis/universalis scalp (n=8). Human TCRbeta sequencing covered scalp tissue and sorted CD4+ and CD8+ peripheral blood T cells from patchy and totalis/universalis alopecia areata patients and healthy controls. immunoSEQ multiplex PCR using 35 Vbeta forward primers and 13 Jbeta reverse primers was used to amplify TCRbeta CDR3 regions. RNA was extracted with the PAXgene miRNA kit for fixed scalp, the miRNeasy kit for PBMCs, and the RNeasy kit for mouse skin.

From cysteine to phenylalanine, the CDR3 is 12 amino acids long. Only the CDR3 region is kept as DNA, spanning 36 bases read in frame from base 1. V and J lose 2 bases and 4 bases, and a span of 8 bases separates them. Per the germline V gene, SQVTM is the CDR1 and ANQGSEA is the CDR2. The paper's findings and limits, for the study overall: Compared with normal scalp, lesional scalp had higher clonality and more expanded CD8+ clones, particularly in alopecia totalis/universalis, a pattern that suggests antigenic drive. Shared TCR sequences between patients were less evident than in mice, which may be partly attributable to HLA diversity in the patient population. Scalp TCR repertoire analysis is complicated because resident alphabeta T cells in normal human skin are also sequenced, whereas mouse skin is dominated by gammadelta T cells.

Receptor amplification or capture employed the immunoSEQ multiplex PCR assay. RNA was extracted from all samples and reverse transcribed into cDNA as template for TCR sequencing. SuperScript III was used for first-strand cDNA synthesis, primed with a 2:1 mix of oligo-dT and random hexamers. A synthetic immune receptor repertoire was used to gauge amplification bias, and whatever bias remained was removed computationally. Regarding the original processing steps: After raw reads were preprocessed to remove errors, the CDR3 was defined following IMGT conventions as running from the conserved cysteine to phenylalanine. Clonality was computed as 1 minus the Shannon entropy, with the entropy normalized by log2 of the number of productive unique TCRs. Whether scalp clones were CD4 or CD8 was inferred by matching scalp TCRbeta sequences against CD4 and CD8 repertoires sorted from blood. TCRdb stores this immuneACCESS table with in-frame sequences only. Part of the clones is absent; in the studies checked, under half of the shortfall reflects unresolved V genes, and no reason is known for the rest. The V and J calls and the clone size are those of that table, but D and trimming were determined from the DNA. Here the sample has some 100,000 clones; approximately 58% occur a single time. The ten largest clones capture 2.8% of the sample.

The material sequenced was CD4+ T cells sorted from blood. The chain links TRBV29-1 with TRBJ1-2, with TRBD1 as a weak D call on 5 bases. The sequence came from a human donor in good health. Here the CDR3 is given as CSVERRAYGYTF. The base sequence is TGCAGCGTTGAACGCAGGGCCTATGGCTACACCTTC.